This T cell receptor (beta chain) was retrieved from a study of high-grade serous ovarian cancer treatment subgroups. Study as a whole: Mean per sample: around 13,000 reads, some 7,500 unique TCR beta rearrangements.

Whole-study results and caveats: Tumors within one patient showed repertoire similarity of roughly 0.1 to 0.8. Without spatial data, bulk sequencing limits insight into HGSC tumor diversity. Clonal relatedness tracked neoantigen level, and by trend copy number and mutation load.

The repertoire was sequenced with immunoSEQ multiplex PCR; TCRdb's copy has only in-frame clones and lacks some. The table has about 30,000 clones, about 86% seen once. The CDR3 is 15 amino acids. Germline assignment: CDR1 GTSNPN and CDR2 SVGIG (reference sequence). V gave up 0 bases and J gave up 2 bases, with 13 bases separating them. This clone was seen just once. Its specificity is not known. Tumor samples were taken before definitive surgery or chemotherapy. This chain connects TRBV30 to TRBJ2-5, with D possibly called TRBD1 or TRBD2 (5 bases each). The sample consisted of tumor tissue. This TCR came from a human donor with high-grade serous ovarian cancer. CDR3 in DNA: TGTGCCTGGAGTGTAGGGACGGCGGGTCAAGAGACCCAGTACTTC. Its protein is CAWSVGTAGQETQYF. Combining the CDR3 with reference TRBV30 and TRBJ2-5 gives the whole variable domain SQTIHQWPATLVQPVGSPLSLECTVEGTSNPNLYWYRQAAGRGLQLLFYSVGIGQISSEVPQNLSASRPQDRQFILSSKKLLLSDSGFYLCAWSVGTAGQETQYFGPGTRLLVL.